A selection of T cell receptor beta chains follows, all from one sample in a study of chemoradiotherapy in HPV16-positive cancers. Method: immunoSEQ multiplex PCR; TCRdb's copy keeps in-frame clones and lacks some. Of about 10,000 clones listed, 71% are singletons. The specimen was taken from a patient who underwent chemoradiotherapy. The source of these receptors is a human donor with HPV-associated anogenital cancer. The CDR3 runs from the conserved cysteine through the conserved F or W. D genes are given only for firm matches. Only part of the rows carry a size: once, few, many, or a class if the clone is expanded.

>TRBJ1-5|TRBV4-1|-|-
CASSPGISNQPQHF
TGCGCCAGCAGCCCAGGGATTAGCAATCAGCCCCAGCATTTT
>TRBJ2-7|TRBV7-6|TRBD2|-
CASSPTSGSYEQYF
TGTGCCAGCAGCCCGACTAGCGGATCCTACGAGCAGTACTTC
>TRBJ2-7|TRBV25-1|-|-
CASGNSGEQYF
TGTGCCAGCGGGAACTCCGGCGAGCAGTACTTC
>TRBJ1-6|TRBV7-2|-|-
CASSLWTENSPLHF
TGTGCCAGCAGCTTATGGACGGAAAATTCACCCCTCCACTTT
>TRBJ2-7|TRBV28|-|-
CASSPGFGLASSYEQYF
TGTGCCAGCAGTCCTGGATTCGGACTGGCGAGCTCCTACGAGCAGTACTTC
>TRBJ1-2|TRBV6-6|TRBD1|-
CASSLDRGGYGYTF
TGTGCCAGCAGCCTCGACAGGGGTGGCTATGGCTACACCTTC
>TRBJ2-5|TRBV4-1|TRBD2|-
CASSRLAGTQETQYF
TGCGCCAGCAGCAGACTAGCGGGAACTCAAGAGACCCAGTACTTC
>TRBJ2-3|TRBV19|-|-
CASSFGRTDTQYF
TGTGCCAGTAGTTTCGGTAGGACAGATACGCAGTATTTT
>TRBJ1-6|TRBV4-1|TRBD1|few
CASSQTPDRDYNSPLHF
TGCGCCAGCAGCCAAACCCCCGACAGGGACTATAATTCACCCCTCCACTTT
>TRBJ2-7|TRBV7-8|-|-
CASSLGTDSYEQYF
TGTGCCAGCAGCTTAGGGACAGATTCCTACGAGCAGTACTTC
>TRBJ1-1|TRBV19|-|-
CASSIRGGRITEAFF
TGTGCCAGTAGTATCCGGGGGGGCAGGATCACTGAAGCTTTCTTT
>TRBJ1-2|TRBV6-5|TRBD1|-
CASSYGLGTAYGYTF
TGTGCCAGCAGTTACGGTCTGGGGACAGCCTATGGCTACACCTTC
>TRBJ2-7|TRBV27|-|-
CASMGWREQYF
TGTGCCAGCATGGGGTGGCGCGAGCAGTACTTC
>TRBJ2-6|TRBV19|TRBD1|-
CASSITDRALSGANVLTF
TGTGCCAGTAGTATTACAGACAGGGCCCTCTCTGGGGCCAACGTCCTGACTTTC
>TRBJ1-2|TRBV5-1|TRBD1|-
CASSLGQGTSNPSSGYTF
TGCGCCAGCAGCTTGGGACAGGGGACGTCTAATCCCTCTAGTGGCTACACCTTC
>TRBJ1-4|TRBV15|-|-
CATTGGKTWDNEKLFF
TGTGCCACCACCGGAGGGAAGACTTGGGATAATGAAAAACTGTTTTTT
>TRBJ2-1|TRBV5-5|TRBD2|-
CASSLAAGGYNEQFF
TGTGCCAGCAGCTTGGCAGCGGGGGGGTACAATGAGCAGTTCTTC
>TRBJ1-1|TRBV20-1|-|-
CSAGNTEAFF
TGCAGTGCCGGCAACACTGAAGCTTTCTTT
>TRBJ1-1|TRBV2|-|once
CASRAGTPNTEAFF
TGTGCCAGCAGGGCCGGCACACCGAACACTGAAGCTTTCTTT
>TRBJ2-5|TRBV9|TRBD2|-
CASSVGVAGVETQYF
TGTGCCAGCAGCGTAGGAGTAGCGGGGGTTGAGACCCAGTACTTC
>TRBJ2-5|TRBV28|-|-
CASSLPSSETQYF
TGTGCCAGCAGTTTGCCCTCCTCCGAGACCCAGTACTTC
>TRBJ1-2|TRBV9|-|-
CASSAAIEGRYGYTF
TGTGCCAGCAGCGCAGCGATTGAGGGTCGCTATGGCTACACCTTC
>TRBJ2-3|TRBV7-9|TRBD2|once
CASSLFPGGGTDTQYF
TGTGCCAGCAGCTTATTTCCGGGGGGGGGAACAGATACGCAGTATTTT
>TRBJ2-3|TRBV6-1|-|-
CASHVGDTQYF
TGTGCCAGCCATGTTGGAGATACGCAGTATTTT
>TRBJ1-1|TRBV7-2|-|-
CASNPGGRNTEAFF
TGTGCCAGCAACCCGGGAGGGAGGAACACTGAAGCTTTCTTT
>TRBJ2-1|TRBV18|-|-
CASSPRQGFNEQFF
TGTGCCAGCTCACCACGCCAGGGGTTCAATGAGCAGTTCTTC
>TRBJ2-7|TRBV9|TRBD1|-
CASSAQGGPYEQYF
TGTGCCAGCAGCGCACAGGGGGGTCCCTACGAGCAGTACTTC
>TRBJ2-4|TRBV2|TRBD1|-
CASSERQGQNIQYF
TGTGCCAGCAGTGAAAGACAGGGGCAAAACATTCAGTACTTC
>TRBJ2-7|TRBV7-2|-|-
CASSLYRGLIEQYF
TGTGCCAGCAGCCTATACAGGGGACTAATCGAGCAGTACTTC
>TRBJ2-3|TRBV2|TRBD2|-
CASRRRLAGGGDTQYF
TGTGCCAGCAGGAGGAGGCTAGCGGGGGGTGGTGATACGCAGTATTTT
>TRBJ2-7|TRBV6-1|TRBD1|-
CASSWDRRTREQYF
TGTGCCAGCAGTTGGGACAGGCGGACTCGCGAGCAGTACTTC
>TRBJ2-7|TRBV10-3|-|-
CAISESPNEQYF
TGTGCCATCAGTGAGTCTCCCAACGAGCAGTACTTC
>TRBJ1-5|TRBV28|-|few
CASSLVTQSNQPQHF
TGTGCCAGCAGTTTAGTGACACAGAGCAATCAGCCCCAGCATTTT
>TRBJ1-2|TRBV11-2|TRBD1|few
CASSSGTGFGYTF
TGTGCCAGCAGCTCCGGGACAGGGTTTGGCTACACCTTC
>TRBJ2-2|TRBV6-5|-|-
CASSYQTDNTGELFF
TGTGCCAGCAGTTACCAGACAGATAACACCGGGGAGCTGTTTTTT
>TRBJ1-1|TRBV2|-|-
CASMRRDTEAFF
TGTGCCAGCATGAGGAGGGACACTGAAGCTTTCTTT
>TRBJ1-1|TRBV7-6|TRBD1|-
CASSLMEWTGRGTEAFF
TGTGCCAGCAGCTTAATGGAATGGACAGGGAGGGGCACTGAAGCTTTCTTT
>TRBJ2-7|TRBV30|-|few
CAWSVDRGVKQYF
TGTGCCTGGAGTGTCGATCGCGGGGTGAAGCAGTACTTC
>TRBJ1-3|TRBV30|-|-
CAWSVEYLSGNTIYF
TGTGCCTGGAGTGTAGAATACCTCTCTGGAAACACCATATATTTT
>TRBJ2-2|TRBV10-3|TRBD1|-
CATTTGSNTGELFF
TGTGCCACGACGACAGGGTCTAACACCGGGGAGCTGTTTTTT
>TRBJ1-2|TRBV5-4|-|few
CASSLDAITNYGYTF
TGTGCCAGCAGCTTGGATGCAATAACTAACTATGGCTACACCTTC
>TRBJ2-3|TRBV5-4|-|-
CASSLAAKRAQYF
TGTGCCAGCAGCTTAGCGGCTAAAAGGGCGCAGTATTTT
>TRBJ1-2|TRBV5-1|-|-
CASSVGNYGYTF
TGCGCCAGCAGCGTAGGCAACTATGGCTACACCTTC
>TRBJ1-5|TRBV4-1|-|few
CASSRKTGVNQPQHF
TGCGCCAGCAGCCGTAAGACTGGAGTTAATCAGCCCCAGCATTTT
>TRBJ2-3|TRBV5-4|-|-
CASSPYSTDTQYF
TGTGCCAGCAGCCCATACAGCACAGATACGCAGTATTTT
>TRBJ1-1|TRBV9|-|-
CASSVGGAAEAFF
TGTGCCAGCAGCGTAGGGGGGGCTGCTGAAGCTTTCTTT
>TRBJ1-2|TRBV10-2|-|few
CASRGPGGYGYTF
TGCGCCAGCAGGGGACCTGGGGGTTATGGCTACACCTTC
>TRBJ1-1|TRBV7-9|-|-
CASRKEAGGTEAFF
TGTGCCAGCAGAAAAGAGGCAGGAGGGACTGAAGCTTTCTTT
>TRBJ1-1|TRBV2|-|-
CASSPQTWNTEAFF
TGTGCCAGCAGTCCCCAGACATGGAACACTGAAGCTTTCTTT
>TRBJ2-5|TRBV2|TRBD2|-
CASSGRSGDQETQYF
TGTGCCAGCAGTGGTAGGAGCGGGGACCAAGAGACCCAGTACTTC
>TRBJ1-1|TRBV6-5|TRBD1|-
CASRQGGRDTEAFF
TGTGCCAGCAGGCAGGGGGGCAGGGACACTGAAGCTTTCTTT
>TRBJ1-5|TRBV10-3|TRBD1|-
CAIGQGGDSNQPQHF
TGTGCCATTGGACAGGGAGGGGATAGCAATCAGCCCCAGCATTTT
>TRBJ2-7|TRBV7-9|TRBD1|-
CASTPGTGSYEQYF
TGTGCCAGCACCCCGGGGACAGGCTCCTACGAGCAGTACTTC